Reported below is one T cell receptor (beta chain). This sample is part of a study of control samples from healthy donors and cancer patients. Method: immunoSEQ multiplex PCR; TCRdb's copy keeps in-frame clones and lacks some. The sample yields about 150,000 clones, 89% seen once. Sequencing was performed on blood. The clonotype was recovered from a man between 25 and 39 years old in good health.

DNA for the CDR3: TGTGCCAGTAGTACCGACAGGGGGGCCAACGAGCAGTACTTC. Its protein is CASSTDRGANEQYF. This chain links TRBV19 with TRBJ2-7; TRBD1 matches at 9 bases. Looked up from germline, CDR1 is LNHDA and CDR2 is SQIVND (reference sequence). With 4 bases clipped from V and 5 bases from J, the junction kept 6 bases outside the gene matches. The CDR3 has 14 amino acids.